Listed below are T cell receptor beta chains from one sample, sequenced in a study of T cell repertoires in cytomegalovirus infection. TCRdb processed the reads anew with MiXCR; each CDR3 protein has one entry. The repertoire holds 150,000 to 200,000 distinct CDR3 sequences, with approximately 30% as singletons. The specimen sequenced was PBMCs. The receptors originated from a human donor in good health (CMV status not recorded). Some clones in this sample may be carry-over from other donors' samples. CDR3s include the opening cysteine and the closing phenylalanine or tryptophan. The D gene is left open where the match is weak. Expanded clones get a size class; other rows say once, few or many, or leave the size out.

TRBV27	TRBJ2-7	NA	NA	14	CASSLLGGAHEQYF	TGTGCCAGCAGTTTACTGGGGGGCGCCCACGAGCAGTACTTC
TRBV10-3	TRBJ2-2	once	TRBD1	14	CASAGTEVSGELFF	TGTGCCTCCGCCGGGACAGAGGTGTCTGGGGAGCTGTTTTTT
TRBV7-2	TRBJ2-7	many	TRBD2	14	CASSTTSGSYEQYF	TGTGCCAGCAGCACTACTAGCGGCTCCTACGAGCAGTACTTC
TRBV7-2	TRBJ2-7	many	NA	14	CASSPRDGSYEQYF	TGTGCCAGCAGCCCCAGGGATGGGTCCTACGAGCAGTACTTC
TRBV2	TRBJ2-2	NA	NA	18	CASAPPRTSTKGTGELFF	TGTGCCAGCGCCCCCCCAAGGACCAGTACAAAGGGCACCGGGGAGCTGTTTTTT
TRBV11-2	TRBJ1-3	NA	NA	13	CASSLGGIDTIYF	TGTGCCAGCAGCTTAGGGGGTATCGACACCATATATTTT
TRBV6-8	TRBJ1-1	NA	NA	16	CASRLLPHSLNTEAFF	TGTGCCAGCAGATTACTCCCACATTCCCTGAACACTGAAGCTTTCTTT
TRBV19	TRBJ1-2	NA	NA	15	CASRSRDVGLYGYTF	TGTGCCAGTAGATCCCGGGACGTTGGGCTCTATGGCTACACCTTC
TRBV7-2	TRBJ2-5	many	TRBD1	13	CASRQGIQETQYF	TGTGCCAGCCGACAGGGAATTCAAGAGACCCAGTACTTC
TRBV20-1	TRBJ2-5	NA	NA	12	CSARRGQETKYF	TGCAGTGCTAGAAGGGGCCAAGAGACCAAGTACTTC
TRBV2	TRBJ2-2	NA	NA	14	CASSGDTNTGELFF	TGTGCCAGCAGTGGGGACACTAACACCGGGGAGCTGTTTTTT
TRBV14	TRBJ2-3	NA	NA	18	CASSQEGRLAGITDTQYF	TGTGCCAGCAGCCAAGAGGGTCGTCTAGCAGGGATCACAGATACGCAGTATTTT
TRBV15	TRBJ2-5	NA	TRBD1	17	CATSRVYPGQGTETQYF	TGTGCCACCAGCAGAGTTTATCCGGGACAGGGGACCGAGACCCAGTACTTC
TRBV7-2	TRBJ2-4	many	NA	13	CASRRDPSSIQYF	TGTGCCAGCAGACGGGACCCCTCAAGCATTCAGTACTTC
TRBV7-2	TRBJ2-1	few	NA	17	CASSSIHIRASYNEQFF	TGTGCCAGCAGCTCAATTCACATCAGAGCCTCCTACAATGAGCAGTTCTTC